The 22 T cell receptor beta chains below all came from one sample that was sequenced in a study of PD-L1 blockade in urothelial cancer. TCRdb's copy holds only in-frame clones and misses some; the assay was immunoSEQ multiplex PCR. The table shows roughly 60,000 clones, with roughly 80% occurring only once. Sequencing used PBMCs, obtained around atezolizumab (anti-PD-L1) treatment. The receptors were gathered from a man between 65 and 80 years old with urothelial cancer.

The chain employs TRBV29-1 and TRBJ2-5, with TRBD1 as a possible D gene (6 bases). Trimming stripped 6 bases from V and 2 bases from J, with 13 bases between. Germline values: CDR1 SQVTM, CDR2 ANQGSEA. This CDR3 contains 13 residues. This CDR3 reads CSVVRDIQETQYF. Here the CDR3 DNA reads TGCAGCGTAGTCCGGGACATTCAAGAGACCCAGTACTTC.

V gene TRBV19 combines with J gene TRBJ1-4; TRBD1 agrees at 11 bases. The trim removed 4 bases at V and 5 bases at J, leaving 3 bases unmatched. Looked up from germline, CDR1 is LNHDA and CDR2 is SQIVND (reference sequence). The CDR3 length is 15 residues. CDR3 nucleotide sequence: TGTGCCAGTAGTACGGGGGACAGGGGGAATGAAAAACTGTTTTTT. Protein product: CASSTGDRGNEKLFF.

The chain is built from TRBV7-9 and TRBJ2-3; 10 bases are shared with TRBD2. J was trimmed by 4 bases and V by 1 base; bases with no gene match: 5. The CDR3 has 16 amino acids. The germline V gene has CDR1 SEHNR and CDR2 FQNEAQ (reference sequence). The CDR3 coding sequence is TGTGCCAGCAGCTTAGTATTTAGCGGGAGGCCAGATACGCAGTATTTT. It codes for CASSLVFSGRPDTQYF.

The rearrangement uses TRBV28 and TRBJ2-7, with 10 bases fitting TRBD2. The CDR3 consists of 15 residues. Germline values: CDR1 MDHEN, CDR2 SYDVKM. With V trimmed by 1 base and J by 1 base, 1 base remained unmatched. CDR3 loop: CASSLLAGGSYEQYF. The CDR3 DNA sequence: TGTGCCAGCAGTTTATTAGCGGGAGGATCCTACGAGCAGTACTTC. Combining the CDR3 with reference TRBV28 and TRBJ2-7 gives the whole variable domain DVKVTQSSRYLVKRTGEKVFLECVQDMDHENMFWYRQDPGLGLRLIYFSYDVKMKEKGDIPEGYSVSREKKERFSLILESASTNQTSMYLCASSLLAGGSYEQYFGPGTRLTVT.

The chain couples TRBV2 to TRBJ2-7; maybe TRBD1 (6 bases). CDR1 SNHLY and CDR2 FYNNEI come from the germline V gene. V was trimmed by 5 bases and J by 2 bases, leaving 10 bases between them. The CDR3 is made up of 13 amino acids. The CDR3 nucleotides are TGTGCCAGCAGTCGGGACACCGCCTACGAGCAGTACTTC. Protein product: CASSRDTAYEQYF.

This clone was seen once. The chain joins TRBV5-1 to TRBJ1-5; 8 bases align to TRBD1. This CDR3 region has 15 residues. V dropped 0 bases and J dropped 5; count of bases not matched to a gene: 4. CDR1 and CDR2 from the germline V gene are SGHRS and YFSETQ. The DNA of the CDR3 is TGCGCCAGCAGCTTGGTCCCAGGGGGCTATCAGCCCCAGCATTTT. This translates into CASSLVPGGYQPQHF.

The V gene is TRBV5-1, the J gene TRBJ2-3; TRBD2 matches 14 bases. Germline V CDR1 and CDR2: SGHRS, YFSETQ. The V gene end was trimmed by 2 bases and the J gene end by 4 bases; junction bases not matched to a gene: 3. The CDR3 covers 16 residues. Here the CDR3 DNA reads TGCGCCAGCAGCTTTGGGACTAGCGGGAGTTCAGATACGCAGTATTTT. Protein product: CASSFGTSGSSDTQYF.

V usage is TRBV6-1 and J usage is TRBJ1-2; 7 bases are a match to TRBD1. The CDR3 contains 16 residues. Germline V gene sequence: CDR1 MNHNS, CDR2 SASEGT. Losses at the gene ends were 3 bases for V and 5 bases for J; bases not matched to a gene: 12. The CDR3 loop is CASSDPWGTELYGYTF. The CDR3 DNA is TGTGCCAGCAGTGACCCTTGGGGGACAGAGCTATATGGCTACACCTTC.

The chain is built from TRBV5-1 and TRBJ1-4; D is ambiguous. Deletions cut 1 base from V and 8 bases from J, with 15 bases between. CDR3 length equals 15 residues. Germline loops: CDR1 SGHRS, CDR2 YFSETQ. CDR3 loop: CASSLSAPEREKLFF. In DNA, the CDR3 is TGCGCCAGCAGCTTGAGCGCCCCGGAGCGGGAAAAACTGTTTTTT.

The chain carries TRBV19 and TRBJ2-5, with 10 bases fitting TRBD1. Trimming took 6 bases from V and 4 from J; bases not matched to a gene: 11. The CDR3 covers 16 residues. In germline, CDR1 is LNHDA, CDR2 SQIVND (reference sequence). The CDR3 reads CASSRSRQGAGETQYF. The CDR3 DNA follows: TGTGCCAGTAGCCGATCTCGACAGGGGGCAGGAGAGACCCAGTACTTC.

The CDR3 region is CASSLPGSEAFF. The CDR3 coding sequence is TGTGCCAGCAGCTTACCAGGGTCTGAAGCTTTCTTT. This sequence joins TRBV7-8 and TRBJ1-1; D perhaps matches TRBD1 (5 bases). V was shortened by 2 bases and J by 6 bases, with 7 bases between the two germline ends. This CDR3 spans 12 amino acids. The germline CDR1 and CDR2 sequences are SGHVS and FQNEAQ.

This chain uses TRBV29-1 with TRBJ2-1, with D possibly matching TRBD2 (6 bases). The CDR3 has 11 residues. The germline V gene encodes CDR1 SQVTM and CDR2 ANQGSEA. Trimming removed 4 bases at V and 7 bases at J, with 8 bases between. In nucleotides, the CDR3 is TGCAGCGTTGTCGCGGGGAATGAGCAGTTCTTC. Its protein is CSVVAGNEQFF.

This clone was seen a handful of times. The chain recombines TRBV27 with TRBJ2-1; 7 bases fit TRBD1. CDR3 length: 14 residues. Germline V gene sequence: CDR1 MNHEY, CDR2 SMNVEV (reference sequence). J lost 5 bases, V lost 5 bases, and 6 bases had no gene match. CDR3 sequence reads: CASSVGTVNNEQFF. The CDR3 nucleotides read TGTGCCAGCAGTGTGGGGACAGTTAACAATGAGCAGTTCTTC.

The chain joins TRBV7-2 to TRBJ2-1; D is ambiguous. V was shortened by 2 bases and J by 3 bases, with 5 bases between the two germline ends. The CDR3 length is 13 residues. The germline CDR1 and CDR2 sequences are SGHTA and FQGNSA. CDR3 in amino acids: CASSLQRYNEQFF. As DNA, the CDR3 is TGTGCCAGCAGCTTACAGCGCTACAATGAGCAGTTCTTC.

The chain uses TRBV7-2 and TRBJ2-5; 7 bases are shared with TRBD1. The CDR3 is 14 amino acids. The ends lost 7 bases at V and 1 base at J; junction bases unmatched: 6. Germline values: CDR1 SGHTA, CDR2 FQGNSA. This CDR3 is CASMTWTGQETQYF. The CDR3 bases are TGTGCCAGCATGACCTGGACAGGCCAAGAGACCCAGTACTTC.

The chain joins TRBV18 to TRBJ2-7, with 7 bases identical to TRBD2. Per germline, CDR1 KGHSH and CDR2 LQKENI. The CDR3 has 14 residues. V was pared by 1 base and J by 5 bases, with 5 bases of the junction left unmatched. The CDR3 DNA is TGTGCCAGCTCACCACGTTTAGGGAGGGACGAGCAGTACTTC. Amino acids: CASSPRLGRDEQYF.

This rearrangement joins TRBV5-4 to TRBJ2-1; D is unclear. Germline V CDR1 and CDR2: SGHNT, YYREEE (reference sequence). V shed 2 bases and J shed 3 bases, with 9 bases lying between them. This CDR3 has 14 amino acids. The CDR3 DNA follows: TGTGCCAGCAGCTTTGGTAGAAACTACAATGAGCAGTTCTTC. Translated, it gives CASSFGRNYNEQFF. The entire variable domain, with the rest obtained from reference TRBV5-4 and TRBJ2-1, is as follows: ETGVTQSPTHLIKTRGQQVTLRCSSQSGHNTVSWYQQALGQGPQFIFQYYREEENGRGNFPPRFSGLQFPNYSSELNVNALELDDSALYLCASSFGRNYNEQFFGPGTRLTVL.

The chain has TRBV6-5 and TRBJ1-2; D might be TRBD1 (6 bases). Germline CDR1 is MNHEY and CDR2 is SVGAGI. The CDR3 spans 14 residues. V was trimmed by 5 bases and J by 2 bases, leaving 12 bases between them. CDR3 amino acids: CASSPLGTNYGYTF. The CDR3, as DNA: TGTGCCAGCAGTCCCCTGGGGACAAACTATGGCTACACCTTC.

The rearrangement joins TRBV25-1 to TRBJ1-4; D unresolved. The germline V gene has CDR1 MGHDK and CDR2 SYGVNS. Trimming stripped 5 bases from V and 7 bases from J, with 5 bases between. The CDR3 spans 11 residues. This chain's CDR3 is CASSSLEKLFF. The CDR3 DNA is TGTGCCAGCAGTTCTCTTGAAAAACTGTTTTTT.

The rearrangement uses TRBV5-1 and TRBJ2-3; 10 bases map to TRBD2. The J segment lost 1 base and the V segment lost 4 bases, leaving 3 bases of the junction unmatched. CDR3 length: 15 residues. From germline, CDR1 is SGHRS and CDR2 YFSETQ. The CDR3 DNA reads as TGCGCCAGCAGCATCGGGACTAGCGGCACAGATACGCAGTATTTT. Amino acid sequence: CASSIGTSGTDTQYF.

A note on this clone: Sequence at one end of the junction differs from germline and may be a read error. This sequence joins TRBV7-6 and TRBJ2-7; 9 bases are shared with TRBD1. CDR1 and CDR2 (germline): SGHVS, FNYEAQ. The CDR3 is 14 amino acids. The CDR3 bases are TGTGCCAGCAGCAAGGACAGGGGACCTTACGGGCAGTACTTC. It is translated as CASSKDRGPYGQYF.

CDR3 residues: CASSEEINSNQPQHF. For the CDR3, the DNA is TGTGCCAGCAGTGAAGAAATCAATAGCAATCAGCCCCAGCATTTT. The V and J genes are TRBV2 and TRBJ1-5; no definite D call. Germline lookup yields CDR1 SNHLY and CDR2 FYNNEI. The V gene lost 1 base and the J gene lost 0 bases, with 7 bases spanning the gap. The CDR3 contains 15 residues. Full variable domain (remainder filled in from reference TRBV2 and TRBJ1-5): EPEVTQTPSHQVTQMGQEVILRCVPISNHLYFYWYRQILGQKVEFLVSFYNNEISEKSEIFDDQFSVERPDGSNFTLKIRSTKLEDSAMYFCASSEEINSNQPQHFGDGTRLSIL.